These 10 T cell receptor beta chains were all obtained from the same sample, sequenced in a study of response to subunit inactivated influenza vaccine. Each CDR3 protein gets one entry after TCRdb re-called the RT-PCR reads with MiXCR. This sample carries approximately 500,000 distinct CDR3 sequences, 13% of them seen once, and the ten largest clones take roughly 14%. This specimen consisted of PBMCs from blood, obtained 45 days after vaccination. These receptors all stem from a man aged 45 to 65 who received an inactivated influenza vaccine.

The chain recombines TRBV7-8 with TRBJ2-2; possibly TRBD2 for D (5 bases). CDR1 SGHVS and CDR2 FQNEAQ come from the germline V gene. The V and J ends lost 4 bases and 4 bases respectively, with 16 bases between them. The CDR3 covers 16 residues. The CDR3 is CASSSNAGVSTGELFF. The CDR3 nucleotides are TGTGCCAGCAGCTCTAATGCCGGGGTTAGCACCGGGGAGCTGTTTTTT.

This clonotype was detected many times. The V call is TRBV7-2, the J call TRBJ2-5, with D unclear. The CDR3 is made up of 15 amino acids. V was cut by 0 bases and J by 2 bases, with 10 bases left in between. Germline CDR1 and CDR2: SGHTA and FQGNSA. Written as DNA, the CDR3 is TGTGCCAGCAGCTTAGCGGTCAGCCCGCAAGAGACCCAGTACTTC. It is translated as CASSLAVSPQETQYF.

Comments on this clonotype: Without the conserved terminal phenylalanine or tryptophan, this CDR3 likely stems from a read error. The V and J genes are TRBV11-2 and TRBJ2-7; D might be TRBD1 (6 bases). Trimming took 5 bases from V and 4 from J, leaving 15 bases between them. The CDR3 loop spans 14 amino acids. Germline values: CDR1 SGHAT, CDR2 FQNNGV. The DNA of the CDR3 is TGTGCCAGCAGCCATCCTCAACAGGGTTACGAGCAGTACTCC. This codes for CASSHPQQGYEQYS.

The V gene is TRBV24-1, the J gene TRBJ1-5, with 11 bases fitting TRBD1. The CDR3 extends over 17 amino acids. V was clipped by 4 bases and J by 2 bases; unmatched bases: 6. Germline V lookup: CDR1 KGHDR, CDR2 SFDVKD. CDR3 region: CATSETDRGPGNQPQHF. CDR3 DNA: TGTGCCACCAGTGAAACGGACAGGGGGCCTGGCAATCAGCCCCAGCATTTT.

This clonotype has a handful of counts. The CDR3: CASSHTDPIYGYTF. As DNA, the CDR3 is TGTGCCAGCAGTCATACGGACCCGATCTATGGCTACACCTTC. The chain is built from TRBV6-1 and TRBJ1-2; D is undetermined. Germline CDR1 is MNHNS and CDR2 is SASEGT. V lost 5 bases to trimming and J lost 4 bases, with 14 bases between them. The CDR3 has 14 residues.

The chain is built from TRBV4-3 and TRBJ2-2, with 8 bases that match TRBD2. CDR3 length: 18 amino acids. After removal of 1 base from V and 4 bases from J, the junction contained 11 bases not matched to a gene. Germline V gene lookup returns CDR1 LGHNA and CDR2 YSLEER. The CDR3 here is CASSQAWTGGIPTGELFF. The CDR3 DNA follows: TGCGCCAGCAGCCAAGCTTGGACGGGGGGGATACCCACCGGGGAGCTGTTTTTT.

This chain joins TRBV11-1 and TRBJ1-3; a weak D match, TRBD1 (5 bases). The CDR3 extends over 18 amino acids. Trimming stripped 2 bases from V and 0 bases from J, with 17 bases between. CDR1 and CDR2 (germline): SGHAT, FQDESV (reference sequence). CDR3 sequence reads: CASSLYLGTAASGNTIYF. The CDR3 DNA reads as TGTGCCAGCAGCTTATACCTGGGGACGGCGGCCTCTGGAAACACCATATATTTT.

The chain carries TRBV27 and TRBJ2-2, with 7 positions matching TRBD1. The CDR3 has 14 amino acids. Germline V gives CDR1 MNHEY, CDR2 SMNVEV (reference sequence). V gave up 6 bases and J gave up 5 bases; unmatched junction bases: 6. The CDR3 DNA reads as TGTGCCAGCAGGCAGACAGGGACGACCGGGGAGCTGTTTTTT. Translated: CASRQTGTTGELFF.

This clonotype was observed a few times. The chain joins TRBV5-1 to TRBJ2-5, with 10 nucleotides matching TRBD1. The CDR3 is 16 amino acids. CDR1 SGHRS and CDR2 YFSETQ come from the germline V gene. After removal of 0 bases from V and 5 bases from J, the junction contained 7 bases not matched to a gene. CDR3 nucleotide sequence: TGCGCCAGCAGCTTGGATCCGACAGGGGGCCTGGAGACCCAGTACTTC. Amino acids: CASSLDPTGGLETQYF.

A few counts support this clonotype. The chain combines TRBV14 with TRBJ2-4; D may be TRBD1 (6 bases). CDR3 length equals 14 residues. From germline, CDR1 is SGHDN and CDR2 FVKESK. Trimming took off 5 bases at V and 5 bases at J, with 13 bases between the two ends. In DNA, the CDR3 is TGTGCCAGCAGCAGGGGACATTGGGAAAACATTCAGTACTTC. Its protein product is CASSRGHWENIQYF.